The clone carrying this T cell receptor (beta chain) was seen a handful of times. The CDR3 runs 14 residues. V lost 5 bases and J lost 5, with 16 bases in between. Germline V gene lookup returns CDR1 DFQATT and CDR2 SNEGSKA (reference sequence). This sample is part of a study of T cells in Graves' hyperthyroidism and ophthalmopathy. Study information: Peripheral blood was secured at the point of initial diagnosis, before any treatment.

Newly diagnosed patients aged 18 to 65 had hyperthyroidism of under 2 months' duration. PBMCs were obtained from 10 ml fresh peripheral blood. RNA transcripts provided the source from which TCR beta CDR3 regions were amplified. HTBI primers drove first-round RT-PCR of the TCR CDR3. TCRdb re-analysed the multiplex PCR reads in MiXCR, keeping a single row per CDR3 protein. This sample carries 450,000 to 600,000 distinct CDR3 sequences, around 13% of them seen once, and the ten largest clones take 11% to 15%. Sequenced: blood. The chain combines TRBV20-1 with TRBJ2-1, with D possibly matching TRBD1 (6 bases). This TCR derives from a woman aged 35 to 49 with Graves' hyperthyroidism. The DNA for the CDR3 is TGCAGTGCTCGTCGCCCCGGGACAAACAATGAGCAGTTCTTC. Its protein is CSARRPGTNNEQFF.